This T cell receptor (beta chain) stems from a study of blood T cell repertoires in COVID-19. TCRdb keeps only in-frame clones here, not all; method: immunoSEQ multiplex PCR. Of about 300,000 clones in the sample, 70% to 90% are singletons; the top ten hold approximately 5.4%. Two negative PCRs, clearance, or symptom resolution were required of recovered Cohort 3 donors. The CDR3 spans 14 residues. Germline assignment: CDR1 SGHRS and CDR2 YFSETQ. V lost 0 bases and J lost 6, with 10 bases in between. The sequence came from a woman in her thirties who had recovered from COVID-19. The sample was PBMCs or T cells enriched from blood (not recorded which). The rearrangement uses TRBV5-1 and TRBJ2-1; possibly TRBD1 for D (6 bases). The CDR3 DNA is TGCGCCAGCAGCTTGGTGTGGGGGCCCAATGAGCAGTTCTTC. As protein: CASSLVWGPNEQFF.